This entry lists 5 T cell receptor beta chains sequenced from one sample in a study of T cells after yellow fever vaccination (dated by TCRdb to about 2019). The library came from 5' RACE. Sequenced on an Illumina HiSeq 2500. TCRdb reprocessed the public reads (quality trimming at Q25 with fastp, clone calling with MiXCR) and kept in-frame beta chains. One record per CDR3 amino acid sequence lists the most common genes and DNA. The sample has 78,000 or so distinct CDR3 sequences on record, about 7.2% of them singletons. Together, the top ten hold over 25% of the sample. What this sample's treatment or condition label stands for: live attenuated yellow fever vaccine strain. The sample in question was CD8+ T cells sorted from PBMCs, obtained 10 to 11 days after the first yellow fever vaccination. The receptors here all came from a young man who received the YFV17D yellow fever vaccine.

This clonotype was detected many times. V and J are TRBV12-3 or TRBV12-4 and TRBJ1-1; D gene ambiguous. The CDR3 has 15 amino acids. The V gene lost 3 bases and the J gene lost 4 bases, with 15 bases spanning the gap. CDR3 loop: CASSFLPGTGTEAFF. CDR3 bases: TGTGCCAGCAGTTTTCTACCGGGCACGGGCACTGAAGCTTTCTTT.

A note on this clonotype: A much larger clone differs by one base, so this may be a read error. The chain joins TRBV4-3 to TRBJ2-7; D is unresolved. CDR3 length: 15 amino acids. The germline V gene has CDR1 LGHNA and CDR2 YSLEER. Trimming left V 4 bases short and J 2 bases short, with 15 bases between. The CDR3 bases are TGCGCCAGCAGCCCCTCCCGAACGGTGGCCTACGAGCAGTACTTC. Translating it yields CASSPSRTVAYEQYF.

The chain carries TRBV4-2 and TRBJ1-1; 7 positions agree with TRBD1. With 4 bases clipped from V and 5 bases from J, the junction kept 7 bases outside the gene matches. Germline-derived CDR1 and CDR2 are LGHNA and YNFKEQ. The CDR3 totals 14 residues. The CDR3 region has the DNA TGTGCCAGCAGCCTTTCGACAGGGTGGACTGAAGCTTTCTTT. This encodes CASSLSTGWTEAFF.

This clonotype was counted ten times or more. This rearrangement joins TRBV5-1 to TRBJ2-2, with 8 bases identical to TRBD1. The CDR3 is made up of 15 amino acids. The germline gives CDR1 SGHRS, CDR2 YFSETQ. Trimming cost V 0 bases and J 4 bases; bases outside gene matches: 2. CDR3 protein: CASSLGTGPTGELFF. The DNA of the CDR3 is TGCGCCAGCAGCTTGGGGACAGGGCCCACCGGGGAGCTGTTTTTT.

This clonotype was counted many times. This rearrangement joins TRBV27 to TRBJ2-7; no clear D gene. Germline values: CDR1 MNHEY, CDR2 SMNVEV (reference sequence). The CDR3 has 13 amino acids. The germline V and J ends were trimmed by 3 bases and 0 bases, with 6 bases remaining between them. For the CDR3, the DNA is TGTGCCAGCAGTTTGAAGGACTCCTACGAGCAGTACTTC. Its translation: CASSLKDSYEQYF.